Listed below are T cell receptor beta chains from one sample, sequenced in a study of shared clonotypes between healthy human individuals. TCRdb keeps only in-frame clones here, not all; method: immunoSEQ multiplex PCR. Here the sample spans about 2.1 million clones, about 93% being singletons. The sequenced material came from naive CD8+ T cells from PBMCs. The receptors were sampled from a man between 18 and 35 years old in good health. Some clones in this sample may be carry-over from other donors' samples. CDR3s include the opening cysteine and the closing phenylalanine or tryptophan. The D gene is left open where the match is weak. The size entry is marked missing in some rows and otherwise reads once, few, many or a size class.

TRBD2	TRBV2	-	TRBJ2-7	CASSEAGLADVYEQYF	TGTGCCAGCAGTGAAGCAGGACTAGCGGACGTGTACGAGCAGTACTTC
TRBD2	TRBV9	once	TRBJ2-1	CASSGSSYNEQFF	TGTGCCAGTAGCGGGAGCTCCTACAATGAGCAGTTCTTC
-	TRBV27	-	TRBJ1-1	CASSLSISGANTEAFF	TGTGCCAGCAGTTTATCAATTTCAGGGGCGAACACTGAAGCTTTCTTT
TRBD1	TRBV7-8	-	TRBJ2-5	CASSWWTGGEETQYF	TGTGCCAGCAGCTGGTGGACAGGGGGGGAGGAGACCCAGTACTTC
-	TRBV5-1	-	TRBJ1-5	CASSGMPHRRAPNQPQHF	TGCGCCAGCAGCGGGATGCCGCATAGAAGGGCCCCTAATCAGCCCCAGCATTTT
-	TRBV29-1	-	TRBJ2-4	CSVEGADIMDIQYF	TGCAGCGTTGAAGGGGCAGACATTATGGACATTCAGTACTTC
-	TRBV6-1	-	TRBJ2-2	CASGAYRGPGELFF	TGTGCCAGCGGGGCTTATAGGGGTCCCGGGGAGCTGTTTTTT
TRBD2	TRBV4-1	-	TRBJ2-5	CASSQVAGGEETQYF	TGCGCCAGCAGCCAAGTAGCGGGAGGAGAAGAGACCCAGTACTTC
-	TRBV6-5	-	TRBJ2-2	CASCGGTGELFF	TGTGCCAGCTGTGGGGGGACCGGGGAGCTGTTTTTT
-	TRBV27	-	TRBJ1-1	CASSLLRANTEAFF	TGTGCCAGCAGTTTGTTAAGGGCGAACACTGAAGCTTTCTTT
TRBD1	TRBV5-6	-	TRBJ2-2	CASSLRGRGLTNTGELFF	TGTGCCAGCAGCTTGCGTGGCAGGGGGCTGACGAACACCGGGGAGCTGTTTTTT
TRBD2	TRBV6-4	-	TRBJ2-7	CASSDAGLAGPYEQYF	TGTGCCAGCAGTGACGCGGGACTAGCGGGCCCCTACGAGCAGTACTTC
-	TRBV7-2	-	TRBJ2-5	CASSRAPGQETQYF	TGTGCCAGCAGCCGGGCACCAGGTCAAGAGACCCAGTACTTC
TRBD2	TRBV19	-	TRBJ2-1	CASSMAGGAYNEQFF	TGTGCCAGTAGTATGGCGGGAGGTGCCTACAATGAGCAGTTCTTC
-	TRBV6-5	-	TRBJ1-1	CASSYHSRGTEAFF	TGTGCCAGCAGTTACCATAGCCGCGGCACTGAAGCTTTCTTT
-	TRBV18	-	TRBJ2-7	CASSNSKDMVGEQYF	TGTGCCAGCTCAAACTCCAAAGACATGGTGGGCGAGCAGTACTTC
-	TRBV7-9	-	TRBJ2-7	CASSPGQVPYEQYF	TGTGCCAGCAGCCCGGGGCAGGTGCCCTACGAGCAGTACTTC
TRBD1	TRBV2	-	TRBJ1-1	CASSETGGTEAFF	TGTGCCAGCAGTGAAACAGGGGGCACTGAAGCTTTCTTT
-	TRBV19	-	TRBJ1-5	CASREDRGLNQPQHF	TGTGCCAGTAGAGAGGACAGAGGACTCAATCAGCCCCAGCATTTT
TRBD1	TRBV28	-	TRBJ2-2	CASSLNLGTGPTGELFF	TGTGCCAGCAGTTTAAACTTGGGGACAGGGCCCACCGGGGAGCTGTTTTTT